This TCR beta chain was found in a study of T cell repertoires in cytomegalovirus infection (dated by TCRdb to the late 2010s). In the study overall: Donor HLA type was relevant to the analysis, as public TCR beta signatures indicated carriage of CMV infection together with the matching HLA type.

The sequencer listed for this sample is Illumina HiSeq 1500. The raw public reads went through TCRdb reprocessing: fastp at Q25, MiXCR clone calling, in-frame beta chains kept. When rows share a CDR3 protein, they turn into one entry using the most common DNA and genes. This sample holds some 400,000 distinct CDR3 sequences; 15% to 20% were observed only once. The ten most abundant clones make up 8.7% of the sample. This clonotype came up a few times. This receptor's antigen is unknown. The record has no base qualities; no much larger clone is one base away. The paper as a whole reports these results and caveats: In the ex vivo response, HLA-C-restricted CMV-specific TCR beta clonotypes were dominant, and in two of eight donors the single most frequent clonotype came from this HLA-C-restricted group. Cumulative frequency of public TCR beta family members discriminated carriers of CMV infection plus the relevant HLA type in this cohort and an independent 352-donor cohort.

The CDR3 runs 13 residues from the cysteine to the phenylalanine. Kept here is only the CDR3 DNA, which spans 39 bases and is read in frame from base 1. V is clipped by 11 bases and J by 0 bases, and the sequence between their germline boundaries is 10 bases long. Recombination connected TRBV12-3 or TRBV12-4 to TRBJ2-2; no D gene call is confident. The TCR sequence derives from a human donor in good health (CMV status not recorded). Some clones in this sample may be carry-over from other donors' samples. Sequenced material: PBMCs. The CDR3 corresponds to CAARAANTGELFF. The DNA is as follows: TGTGCCGCTAGGGCGGCGAACACCGGGGAGCTGTTTTTT.